This T cell receptor beta chain was sequenced during a study of blood T cell repertoires in COVID-19 (TCRdb year 2020). Notes on the research overall: The collaborator samples originated in the United States, Italy and Spain and spanned the acute and convalescent phases of COVID-19. Where available, HLA class I and class II types were obtained from metadata supplied by the sample provider rather than from assay-based typing. The prospective study material was composed of cDNA or gDNA derived from T cells, B-cell-depleted T cells, or PBMCs. Nearly every sample came with metadata listing a de-identified subject ID, COVID-19 status, age in years and sex. The samples were drawn from the first 160 participants of the ongoing ImmuneRACE study and from over a thousand subjects provided by 6 global collaborators. Subjects who had been exposed to COVID-19, were actively infected with it, or had recovered from it provided the deeply sampled blood TCRbeta repertoires that made up the dataset. The repertoires were made available in a free public database intended to serve as a resource for research on the immune response to SARS-CoV-2. Points the paper makes about the study in general: How much clinical and demographic metadata was included differed by source and by participant, and the metadata was provided uncurated.

TCRbeta CDR3 regions were amplified from genomic DNA using the immunoSEQ Assay, a bias-controlled multiplex PCR. The paper's processing steps were these. The number of nucleated cells in each sample was estimated from the amplification of reference gene primers within the assay. Sequence reads were collapsed and filtered to measure the absolute abundance of every unique TCRbeta CDR3 rearrangement. Productive Simpson clonality was computed per sample as the square root of Simpson's diversity index over productive rearrangements. As stored in TCRdb, this immuneACCESS dataset retains in-frame rearrangements with V and J assigned. A fraction of the clones does not appear; measured against another copy, unresolved V genes explain less than half of the discrepancy, and the remainder lacks a known reason. The V and J calls and clone size come from that table; D and trimming were worked out from the DNA. A total of some 68,000 clones appear in this sample, roughly 91% of them only once. The ten largest clonotypes hold around 0.52% of the sample.

About this clone: Its antigen is still unknown. Base-call qualities are not available, and no considerably larger clone is one nucleotide away.

CDR1 SEHNR and CDR2 FQNEAQ are derived from the germline V gene (reference sequence). The CDR3 runs 13 residues from the cysteine to the phenylalanine. Only CDR3 DNA is held: 39 bases, read in frame from base 1. Cut back by 5 bases and 5 bases, the V and J ends lie 12 bases apart. At one collaborating source in Seattle, patients were enrolled during active infection and were followed longitudinally through the course of disease. The collaborating institutions used their own protocols to collect whole blood in K2EDTA tubes. For TCRbeta analysis, collaborator samples were shipped as frozen whole blood, as isolated PBMCs, or as DNA extracted from either sample type.

The chain employs TRBV7-9 and TRBJ2-5, with a weak D call of TRBD1 (7 bases match). Material: peripheral blood. This sequence originates from a man in his fifties with COVID-19, enrolled during active disease. In nucleotides, the sequence is TGTGCCAGCAGCCCAGGGGGGTGGGAGACCCAGTACTTC. The encoded protein is CASSPGGWETQYF.